These 30 T cell receptor beta chains came from one sample sequenced in a study of low-dose radiotherapy and immunotherapy resistance in tumors. The time point denotes: after trial treatment. Treatment given: LDRT plus nivolumab, ipilimumab, low-dose cyclophosphamide and aspirin (RACIN trial). Both TCRalpha and TCRbeta chains were reverse transcribed with V-gene-specific primers. A roughly 19-cycle PCR with a constant-region primer and V-primer adapter amplified TCRs. TCRdb used MiXCR to reprocess the reads, holding one entry per CDR3 protein. The repertoire holds about 30,000 distinct CDR3 sequences, with approximately 49% as singletons. The input for sequencing was PBMCs, taken after low-dose radiotherapy plus immunotherapy. The receptor source for this set is a male donor with gallbladder cancer.

The chain couples TRBV29-1 to TRBJ1-4; maybe TRBD1 (6 bases). CDR1 SQVTM and CDR2 ANQGSEA come from the germline V gene. Trimming removed 6 bases at V and 5 bases at J, with 13 bases between. The CDR3 spans 13 residues. For the CDR3, the DNA is TGCAGCGTCTCCACAGGGATGAATGAAAAACTGTTTTTT. This sequence encodes CSVSTGMNEKLFF.

This clonotype occurred many times. The chain combines TRBV20-1 with TRBJ2-2, with D possibly being TRBD1 or TRBD2 (6 bases each). In germline, CDR1 is DFQATT, CDR2 SNEGSKA (reference sequence). V dropped 0 bases and J dropped 7 bases, with 21 bases sitting between them. The length of the CDR3 is 17 residues. The CDR3: CSARDRGRSGGGGELFF. The CDR3, as DNA: TGCAGTGCTAGAGATCGGGGGCGCTCTGGAGGGGGCGGGGAGCTGTTTTTT.

The chain employs TRBV20-1 and TRBJ1-1, with 9 nucleotides matching TRBD1. Germline V lookup: CDR1 DFQATT, CDR2 SNEGSKA (reference sequence). The length of the CDR3 is 15 residues. Trimming removed 2 bases from V and 2 bases from J; junction bases left unmatched: 6. CDR3 loop: CSARPIQGANTEAFF. DNA for the CDR3: TGCAGTGCTAGACCAATACAGGGGGCCAACACTGAAGCTTTCTTT.

The chain employs TRBV12-3 or TRBV12-4 and TRBJ2-1; D gene uncertain. This CDR3 spans 16 amino acids. V shed 2 bases and J shed 0 bases, with 11 bases lying between them. CDR3 sequence: CASSLLEESSYNEQFF. The CDR3 nucleotides are TGTGCCAGCAGTTTACTCGAAGAATCCTCCTACAATGAGCAGTTCTTC.

A note on this clonotype: A much larger clone lies a single base off, so this may be a read error. The rearrangement uses TRBV9 and TRBJ1-2, with unresolved D. V lost 4 bases and J lost 8, with 18 bases in between. Germline CDR1 is SGDLS and CDR2 is YYNGEE. CDR3 size: 14 residues. The CDR3 is CASSNRESPSGYTF. The CDR3 coding sequence is TGTGCCAGCAGCAATCGGGAAAGTCCTTCGGGCTACACCTTC.

This clonotype was recorded many times. J is TRBJ1-2 and V is TRBV7-3; 8 bases fit TRBD1. CDR3 length: 13 residues. Germline lookup yields CDR1 SGHTA and CDR2 FQGTGA. The trim removed 5 bases at V and 4 bases at J, leaving 3 bases unmatched. Written as DNA, the CDR3 is TGTGCCAGCAGCGACAGGGGTGGCTATGGCTACACCTTC. It yields the protein CASSDRGGYGYTF.

The chain links TRBV11-2 to TRBJ1-4; D call uncertain. CDR3 length equals 12 residues. V was pared by 5 bases and J by 8 bases, with 9 bases between. Germline V gene data show CDR1 as SGHAT and CDR2 as FQNNGV. In DNA, the CDR3 is TGTGCCAGCAGCGTCTCAGTAGAAAAACTGTTTTTT. This codes for CASSVSVEKLFF.

This chain uses TRBV5-1 with TRBJ2-7; a weak D match, TRBD2 (6 bases). Germline V gene lookup returns CDR1 SGHRS and CDR2 YFSETQ. The CDR3 has 21 amino acids. V shed 2 bases and J shed 0 bases, with 30 bases lying between them. CDR3 nucleotides: TGCGCCAGCAGCTTCTATTGGCGCTCAAACTCCCGGGACGGGAGCTCCTACGAGCAGTACTTC. Its protein is CASSFYWRSNSRDGSSYEQYF. The whole variable domain, remainder taken from reference TRBV5-1 and TRBJ2-7, is KAGVTQTPRYLIKTRGQQVTLSCSPISGHRSVSWYQQTPGQGLQFLFEYFSETQRNKGNFPGRFSGRQFSNSRSEMNVSTLELGDSALYLCASSFYWRSNSRDGSSYEQYFGPGTRLTVT.

About this clonotype itself: A far larger clone is one nucleotide away, so this likely arose from a read error. J is TRBJ2-4 and V is TRBV18, with D maybe TRBD2 (7 bases). Trimming took off 2 bases at V and 13 bases at J, with 18 bases between the two ends. The CDR3 consists of 14 residues. Germline CDR1 is KGHSH and CDR2 is LQKENI. The CDR3 coding sequence is TGTGCCAGCTCACCATTGGCGGGGGCGAATGAGCAGTACTTC. This codes for CASSPLAGANEQYF. Drawing the rest from reference TRBV18 and TRBJ2-4, the complete variable domain is NAGVMQNPRHLVRRRGQEARLRCSPMKGHSHVYWYRQLPEEGLKFMVYLQKENIIDESGMPKERFSAEFPKEGPSILRIQQVVRGDSAAYFCASSPLAGANEQYFGAGTRLSVL.

The chain joins TRBV7-7 to TRBJ2-5; D is perhaps TRBD2 (7 bases). V was shortened by 5 bases and J by 4 bases, with 17 bases between the two germline ends. This CDR3 has 15 residues. Germline lookup yields CDR1 SSHAT and CDR2 FNYEAQ (reference sequence). CDR3 sequence: CASSQAGQGPETQYF. The CDR3 bases are TGTGCCAGCAGCCAAGCGGGGCAGGGGCCAGAGACCCAGTACTTC.

For this clonotype: A read error likely explains this, since a far larger clone differs by one base. This sequence joins TRBV27 and TRBJ2-1; TRBD2 aligns across 8 bases. V lost 6 bases and J lost 10; bases outside the gene matches: 14. The CDR3 spans 15 residues. CDR1 is MNHEY, CDR2 SMNVEV, per germline (reference sequence). The CDR3 sequence: CASRPGTRGVYEQFF. The CDR3 DNA reads TGTGCCAGCAGGCCCGGGACTAGAGGCGTCTACGAGCAGTTCTTC.

CDR3: CASSLAGVEGGRFF. CDR3 nucleotides: TGTGCCAGCAGCTTAGCGGGCGTGGAGGGTGGGCGGTTCTTC. The chain carries TRBV7-2 and TRBJ2-1; weak D call: TRBD2 (6 bases). The CDR3 runs 14 residues. Germline V lookup: CDR1 SGHTA, CDR2 FQGNSA. Trimming removed 0 bases from V and 15 bases from J, with 18 bases in between.

The rearrangement uses TRBV12-3 or TRBV12-4 and TRBJ1-2; the D is unclear. Deletions cut 3 bases from V and 3 bases from J, with 8 bases between. The CDR3 is 13 residues long. The CDR3, as DNA: TGTGCCAGCAGTTTCAAGGCAGACTATGGCTACACCTTC. Its protein product is CASSFKADYGYTF.

There are many counts of this clonotype. The J gene is TRBJ2-6, the V gene TRBV29-1; D is uncertain. Germline V gene data show CDR1 as SQVTM and CDR2 as ANQGSEA. This CDR3 contains 12 residues. Trimming stripped 7 bases from V and 2 bases from J, with 6 bases between. The CDR3 region is CSGVTGANVLTF. The CDR3 region has the DNA TGCAGCGGCGTCACTGGGGCCAACGTCCTGACTTTC.

The chain is built from TRBV13 and TRBJ2-7; D possibly matches TRBD1 or TRBD2 (5 bases each). The V gene lost 8 bases and the J gene lost 3 bases, with 14 bases spanning the gap. The CDR3 totals 13 residues. Germline CDR1 PRHDT, CDR2 FYEKMQ (reference sequence). CDR3 nucleotides: TGTGCCAGCGGTCCCCGGGACGGCTACGAGCAGTACTTC. Its translation is CASGPRDGYEQYF.

This clonotype was counted many times. The CDR3 bases are TGTGCCAGCAGTGGAGGGTCAGGGTCTGGCAATCAGCCCCAGCATTTT. It codes for CASSGGSGSGNQPQHF. The chain combines TRBV2 with TRBJ1-5; maybe TRBD1 (5 bases). V gave up 4 bases and J gave up 2 bases, with 15 bases separating them. Germline V CDR1 and CDR2: SNHLY, FYNNEI. There are 16 residues in the CDR3.

This clonotype showed up many times. This chain uses TRBV20-1 with TRBJ2-1; TRBD1 or TRBD2 may be the D gene (5 bases each). Germline assignment: CDR1 DFQATT and CDR2 SNEGSKA (reference sequence). The CDR3 length is 16 residues. Trimming shortened V by 1 base and J by 6 bases, and 19 bases separated the two germline ends. CDR3: CSARVSSGTSGNEQFF. In nucleotides, the CDR3 is TGCAGTGCTAGAGTTTCGAGTGGGACCTCCGGCAATGAGCAGTTCTTC.

This clonotype appeared a few times. The rearrangement joins TRBV24-1 to TRBJ1-2, with D possibly being TRBD1 (6 bases). This CDR3 contains 14 residues. V was trimmed by 0 bases and J by 6 bases, leaving 10 bases between them. Germline V gene lookup returns CDR1 KGHDR and CDR2 SFDVKD. CDR3 residues: CATSDLWGADGYTF. CDR3 in DNA: TGTGCCACCAGTGATTTGTGGGGGGCTGATGGCTACACCTTC.

This chain links TRBV7-6 with TRBJ2-7; D remains unclear. Germline CDR1 SGHVS, CDR2 FNYEAQ. This CDR3 region has 15 residues. V was trimmed by 5 bases and J by 1 base, leaving 15 bases between them. CDR3 residues: CASSDTVRGSYEQYF. The CDR3 bases are TGTGCCAGCAGCGATACAGTTAGAGGATCCTACGAGCAGTACTTC. Using reference TRBV7-6 and TRBJ2-7 for the parts outside the CDR3, the full variable domain is GAGVSQSPRYKVTKRGQDVALRCDPISGHVSLYWYRQALGQGPEFLTYFNYEAQQDKSGLPNDRFSAERPEGSISTLTIQRTEQRDSAMYRCASSDTVRGSYEQYFGPGTRLTVT.

This chain connects TRBV5-4 to TRBJ1-5; 8 positions match TRBD1. The CDR3 runs 15 residues. Germline V gene lookup returns CDR1 SGHNT and CDR2 YYREEE (reference sequence). V lost 3 bases, J lost 2 bases, and 4 bases stayed unmatched. The CDR3 reads CASSWDRIGNQPQHF. CDR3 bases: TGTGCCAGCAGCTGGGACAGGATAGGCAATCAGCCCCAGCATTTT.

Remarks on this clonotype: It differs at one base from a far larger clone, so likely a read error. The chain uses TRBV5-1 and TRBJ2-1; D might be TRBD2 (6 bases). V was cut by 0 bases and J by 10 bases, with 17 bases left in between. The CDR3 totals 15 residues. The germline gives CDR1 SGHRS, CDR2 YFSETQ. CDR3 sequence (DNA): TGCGCCAGCAGCTTGGGGCGGGGTCGCTCCTACGAGCAGTTCTTC. This translates into CASSLGRGRSYEQFF.

This clonotype was detected only a few times. The V call is TRBV6-8, the J call TRBJ2-7, with D unclear. In germline, CDR1 is MNHGY, CDR2 SAAAGT. This CDR3 region has 14 residues. V lost 7 bases and J lost 7, with 20 bases in between. CDR3 loop: CASKVGTSLREQYF. CDR3 coding DNA: TGTGCCAGCAAGGTGGGAACCTCCTTGCGTGAGCAGTACTTC.

This clonotype ranks as medium-sized. The V call is TRBV18, the J call TRBJ2-1; D gene ambiguous. In germline, CDR1 is KGHSH, CDR2 LQKENI. The CDR3 covers 13 residues. The ends were cut back, 0 bases at V and 9 bases at J, with 9 bases in the middle. The DNA of the CDR3 is TGTGCCAGCTCACCACCCACTCCGACTGAGCAGTTCTTC. Amino acid sequence: CASSPPTPTEQFF.

This clonotype was counted between two and nine times. Only one base separates this from a far larger clonotype, so it likely reflects a read error. The gene calls are TRBV7-9 and TRBJ2-7, with D unresolved. The germline CDR1 and CDR2 sequences are SEHNR and FQNEAQ (reference sequence). V was cut by 1 base and J by 7 bases, with 23 bases left in between. The CDR3 is 17 amino acids. The CDR3 is CASSLVSAASSYNEQYF. DNA of the CDR3: TGTGCCAGCAGCTTAGTTAGTGCGGCAAGCTCCTACAATGAGCAGTACTTC.

To note about this clonotype: A far larger clone is only one base removed, so a read error is likely. The chain carries TRBV11-2 and TRBJ2-5; possibly TRBD1 for D (5 bases). The CDR3 spans 14 residues. The germline V and J ends were trimmed by 5 bases and 11 bases, with 21 bases remaining between them. The germline gives CDR1 SGHAT, CDR2 FQNNGV. CDR3 in DNA: TGTGCCAGCAGCCCTTCTACAGGTTACAATGAGCAGTACTTC. It translates to CASSPSTGYNEQYF.

A note on this clonotype: Given a far larger clone just one base away, this is likely a sequencing read error. The J gene is TRBJ2-1, the V gene TRBV6-2 or TRBV6-3, with D possibly being TRBD1 (6 bases). Germline CDR1 and CDR2: MNHEY and SVGEGT. The CDR3 is made up of 15 amino acids. Trimming cost V 5 bases and J 10 bases, with 21 bases left between them. CDR3 nucleotide sequence: TGTGCCAGCAGTCCGGTGGACAGACCACCCTACGAGCAGTTCTTC. Protein sequence: CASSPVDRPPYEQFF.

The table lists this clonotype with a count of one. A far larger clone lies a single base away; this is likely a read error. The genes are TRBV11-3 and TRBJ1-2; perhaps TRBD1 as D (6 bases). With 3 bases removed from V and 4 bases from J, the gap between germline ends came to 12 bases. The CDR3 is 14 residues long. Germline CDR1 and CDR2: SGHNT and YENEEA. The CDR3 loop is CASSFAGQLYGYTF. CDR3 in DNA: TGTGCCAGCAGCTTCGCCGGACAGCTCTATGGCTACACCTTC. Based on the CDR3 plus reference TRBV11-3 and TRBJ1-2, the full variable domain is EAGVVQSPRYKIIEKKQPVAFWCNPISGHNTLYWYLQNLGQGPELLIRYENEEAVDDSQLPKDRFSAERLKGVDSTLKIQPAELGDSAVYLCASSFAGQLYGYTFGSGTRLTVV.

The chain uses TRBV5-4 and TRBJ2-7; 9 bases line up with TRBD1. CDR1 SGHNT and CDR2 YYREEE come from the germline V gene (reference sequence). CDR3 length: 15 amino acids. The V segment lost 0 bases and the J segment 0 bases; nucleotides outside the gene matches: 1. CDR3 loop: CASSLGQGGSYEQYF. Here the CDR3 DNA reads TGTGCCAGCAGCTTGGGACAGGGGGGCTCCTACGAGCAGTACTTC.

This clonotype has only a few counts. A far more abundant clone sits one base away, making this likely a read error. The chain has TRBV28 and TRBJ2-7, with a tentative D call TRBD2 (5 bases). The ends were cut back, 2 bases at V and 7 bases at J, with 21 bases in the middle. The CDR3 runs to 16 residues. Germline assignment: CDR1 MDHEN and CDR2 SYDVKM. The CDR3 nucleotides are TGTGCCAGCAGTTTACTGGCGGGCGATACCTACAATGAGCAGTACTTC. Translated, it gives CASSLLAGDTYNEQYF.

This clonotype has just a few counts. The chain couples TRBV28 to TRBJ1-3; D not certain. V dropped 5 bases and J dropped 0 bases, with 8 bases sitting between them. This CDR3 is 14 amino acids long. CDR1 is MDHEN, CDR2 SYDVKM, per germline. CDR3 amino acids: CASSTESSGNTIYF. DNA of the CDR3: TGTGCCAGCAGTACAGAGAGCTCTGGAAACACCATATATTTT.